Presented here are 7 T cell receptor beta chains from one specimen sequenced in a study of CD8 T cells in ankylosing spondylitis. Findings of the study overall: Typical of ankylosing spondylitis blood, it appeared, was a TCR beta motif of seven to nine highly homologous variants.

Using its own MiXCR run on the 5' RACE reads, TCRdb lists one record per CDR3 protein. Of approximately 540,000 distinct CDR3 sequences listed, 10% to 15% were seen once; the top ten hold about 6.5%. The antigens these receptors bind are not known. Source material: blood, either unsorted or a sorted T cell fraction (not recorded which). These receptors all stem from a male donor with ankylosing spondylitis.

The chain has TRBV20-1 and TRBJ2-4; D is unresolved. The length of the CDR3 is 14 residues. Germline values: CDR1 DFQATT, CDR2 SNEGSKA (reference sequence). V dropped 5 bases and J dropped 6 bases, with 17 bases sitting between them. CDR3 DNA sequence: TGCAGTGCTGAGAGATCGGGCCCTACAAACATTCAGTACTTC. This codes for CSAERSGPTNIQYF.

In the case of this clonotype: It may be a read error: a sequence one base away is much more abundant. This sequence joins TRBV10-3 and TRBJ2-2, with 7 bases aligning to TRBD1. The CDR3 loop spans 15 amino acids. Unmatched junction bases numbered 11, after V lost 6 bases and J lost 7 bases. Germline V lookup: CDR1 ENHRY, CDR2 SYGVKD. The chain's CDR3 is CAIRPRQGWIGELFF. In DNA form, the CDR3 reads TGTGCCATCAGGCCGAGACAGGGTTGGATCGGGGAGCTGTTTTTT.

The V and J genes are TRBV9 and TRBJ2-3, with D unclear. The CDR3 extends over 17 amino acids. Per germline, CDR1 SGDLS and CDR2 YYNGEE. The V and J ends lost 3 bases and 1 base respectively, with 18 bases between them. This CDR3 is CASSAFGRQPGTDTQYF. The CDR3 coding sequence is TGTGCCAGCAGCGCTTTCGGACGGCAGCCGGGCACAGATACGCAGTATTTT.

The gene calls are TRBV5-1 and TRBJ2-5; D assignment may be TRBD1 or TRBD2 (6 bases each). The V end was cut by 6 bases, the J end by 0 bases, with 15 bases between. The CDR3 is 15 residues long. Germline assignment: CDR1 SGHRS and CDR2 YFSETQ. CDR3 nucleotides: TGCGCCAGCACCGGGGGCGGCTCGTACCAAGAGACCCAGTACTTC. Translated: CASTGGGSYQETQYF. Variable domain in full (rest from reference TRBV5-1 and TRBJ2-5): KAGVTQTPRYLIKTRGQQVTLSCSPISGHRSVSWYQQTPGQGLQFLFEYFSETQRNKGNFPGRFSGRQFSNSRSEMNVSTLELGDSALYLCASTGGGSYQETQYFGPGTRLLVL.

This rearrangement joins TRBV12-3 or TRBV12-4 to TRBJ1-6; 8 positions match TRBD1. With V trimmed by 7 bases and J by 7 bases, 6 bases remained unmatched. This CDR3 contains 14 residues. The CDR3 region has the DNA TGTGCCAGCACCTATGACAGGGGAAATTCACCCCTCCACTTT. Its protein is CASTYDRGNSPLHF.

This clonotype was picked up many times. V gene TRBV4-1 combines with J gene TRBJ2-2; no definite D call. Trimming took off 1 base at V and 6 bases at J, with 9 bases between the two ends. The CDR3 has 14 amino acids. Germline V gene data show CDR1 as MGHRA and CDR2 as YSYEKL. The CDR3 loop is CASSQVLRAGELFF. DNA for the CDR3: TGCGCCAGCAGCCAAGTACTCCGCGCCGGGGAGCTGTTTTTT.

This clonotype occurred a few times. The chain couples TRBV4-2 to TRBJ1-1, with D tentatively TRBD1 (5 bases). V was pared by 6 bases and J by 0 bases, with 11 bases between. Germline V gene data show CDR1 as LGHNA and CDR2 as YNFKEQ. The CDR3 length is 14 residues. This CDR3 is CASSSGELNTEAFF. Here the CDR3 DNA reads TGTGCCAGCAGTTCGGGGGAGCTGAACACTGAAGCTTTCTTT.